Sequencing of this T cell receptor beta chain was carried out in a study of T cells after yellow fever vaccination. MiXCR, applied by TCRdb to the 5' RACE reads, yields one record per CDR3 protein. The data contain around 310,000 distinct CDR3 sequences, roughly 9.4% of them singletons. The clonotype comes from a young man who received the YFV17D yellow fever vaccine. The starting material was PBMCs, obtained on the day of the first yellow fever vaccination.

DNA for the CDR3: TGTGCCACCAGCGGGACTAGCGGTCGTAGGCTCTACGAGCAGTACTTC. This codes for CATSGTSGRRLYEQYF. The rearrangement links TRBV15 to TRBJ2-7; 11 bases line up with TRBD2. With V trimmed by 5 bases and J by 3 bases, 9 bases remained unmatched. The CDR3 is 16 residues long. Germline V gene lookup returns CDR1 LNHNV and CDR2 YYDKDF (reference sequence).